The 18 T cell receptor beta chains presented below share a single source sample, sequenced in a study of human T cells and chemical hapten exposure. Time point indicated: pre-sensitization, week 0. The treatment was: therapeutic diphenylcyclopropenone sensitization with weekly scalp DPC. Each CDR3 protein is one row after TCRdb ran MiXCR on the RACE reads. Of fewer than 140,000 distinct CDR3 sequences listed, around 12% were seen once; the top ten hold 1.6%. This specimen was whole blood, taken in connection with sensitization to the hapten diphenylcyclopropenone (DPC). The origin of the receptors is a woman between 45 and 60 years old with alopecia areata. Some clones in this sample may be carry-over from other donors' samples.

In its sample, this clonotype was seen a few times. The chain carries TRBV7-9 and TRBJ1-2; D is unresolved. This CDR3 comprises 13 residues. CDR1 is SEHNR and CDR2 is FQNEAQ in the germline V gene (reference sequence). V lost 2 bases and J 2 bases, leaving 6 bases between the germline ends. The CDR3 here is CASSLQSNYGYTF. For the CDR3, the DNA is TGTGCCAGCAGCTTACAGTCAAACTATGGCTACACCTTC.

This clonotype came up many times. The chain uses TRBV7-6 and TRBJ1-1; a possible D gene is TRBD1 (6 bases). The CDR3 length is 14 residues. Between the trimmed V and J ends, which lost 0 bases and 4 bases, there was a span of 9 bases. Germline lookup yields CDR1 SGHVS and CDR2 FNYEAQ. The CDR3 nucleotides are TGTGCCAGCAGCTTAGCAGGGGGGGGCACTGAAGCTTTCTTT. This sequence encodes CASSLAGGGTEAFF.

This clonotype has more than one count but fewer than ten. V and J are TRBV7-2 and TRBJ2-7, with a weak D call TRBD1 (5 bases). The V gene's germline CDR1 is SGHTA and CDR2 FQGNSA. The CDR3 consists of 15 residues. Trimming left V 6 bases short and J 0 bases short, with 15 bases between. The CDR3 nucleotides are TGTGCCAGCAGGCGAACAGGCTTACGCTCCTACGAGCAGTACTTC. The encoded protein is CASRRTGLRSYEQYF.

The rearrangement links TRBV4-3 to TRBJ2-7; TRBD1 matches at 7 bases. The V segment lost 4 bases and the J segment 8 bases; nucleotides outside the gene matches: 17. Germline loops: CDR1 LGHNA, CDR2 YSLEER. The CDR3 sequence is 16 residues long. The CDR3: CASSPSAAYQRGQQYF. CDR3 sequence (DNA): TGCGCCAGCAGCCCGAGCGCGGCCTATCAAAGGGGGCAGCAGTACTTC.

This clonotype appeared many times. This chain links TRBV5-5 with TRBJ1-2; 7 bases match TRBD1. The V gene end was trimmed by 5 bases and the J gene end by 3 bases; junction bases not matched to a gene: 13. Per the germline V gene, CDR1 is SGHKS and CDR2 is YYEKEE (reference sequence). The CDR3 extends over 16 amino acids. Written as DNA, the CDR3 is TGTGCCAGCAGTTTGACAGGGACGACTAGAGACTATGGCTACACCTTC. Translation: CASSLTGTTRDYGYTF. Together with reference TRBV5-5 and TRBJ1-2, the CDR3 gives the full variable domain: DAGVTQSPTHLIKTRGQQVTLRCSPISGHKSVSWYQQVLGQGPQFIFQYYEKEERGRGNFPDRFSARQFPNYSSELNVNALLLGDSALYLCASSLTGTTRDYGYTFGSGTRLTVV.

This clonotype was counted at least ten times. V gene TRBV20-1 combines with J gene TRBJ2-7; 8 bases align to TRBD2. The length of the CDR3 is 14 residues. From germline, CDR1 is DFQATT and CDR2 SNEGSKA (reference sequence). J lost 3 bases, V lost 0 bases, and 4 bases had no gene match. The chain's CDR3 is CSARDAGLVYEQYF. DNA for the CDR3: TGCAGTGCTAGAGACGCGGGACTAGTCTACGAGCAGTACTTC.

CDR3 loop: CASSSGTGGTPQYF. The DNA of the CDR3 is TGTGCCAGCAGCTCAGGGACAGGGGGAACCCCCCAGTACTTC. The rearrangement uses TRBV7-2 and TRBJ2-5; the match to TRBD1 covers 11 bases. The junction had 7 bases not matched to a gene; V was cut back by 4 bases and J by 9 bases. The CDR3 spans 14 residues. Germline V gene data show CDR1 as SGHTA and CDR2 as FQGNSA.

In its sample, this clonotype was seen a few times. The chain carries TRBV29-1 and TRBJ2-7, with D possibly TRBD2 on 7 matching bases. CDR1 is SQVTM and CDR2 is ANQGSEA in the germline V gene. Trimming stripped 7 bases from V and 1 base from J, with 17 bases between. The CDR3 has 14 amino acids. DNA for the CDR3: TGCAGCGCCGTCGGCGGGGGCCGATCCTACGAGCAGTACTTC. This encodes CSAVGGGRSYEQYF.

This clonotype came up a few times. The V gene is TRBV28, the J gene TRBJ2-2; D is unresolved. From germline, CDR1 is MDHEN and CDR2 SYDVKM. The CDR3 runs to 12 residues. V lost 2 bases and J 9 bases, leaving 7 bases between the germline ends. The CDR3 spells CASSLVLRELFF. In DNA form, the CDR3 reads TGTGCCAGCAGTTTAGTCCTTCGGGAGCTGTTTTTT.

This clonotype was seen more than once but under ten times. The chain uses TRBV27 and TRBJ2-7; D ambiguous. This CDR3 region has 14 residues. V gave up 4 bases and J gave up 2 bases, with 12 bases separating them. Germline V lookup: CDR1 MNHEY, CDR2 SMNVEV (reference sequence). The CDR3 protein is CASSSSFYPYEQYF. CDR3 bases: TGTGCCAGCAGTTCATCTTTTTACCCCTACGAGCAGTACTTC.

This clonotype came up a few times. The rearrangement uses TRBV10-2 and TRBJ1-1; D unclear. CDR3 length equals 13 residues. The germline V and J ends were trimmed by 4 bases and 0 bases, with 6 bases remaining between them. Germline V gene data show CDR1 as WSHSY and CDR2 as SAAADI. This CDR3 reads CASSVRMNTEAFF. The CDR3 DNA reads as TGCGCCAGCAGTGTGCGAATGAACACTGAAGCTTTCTTT.

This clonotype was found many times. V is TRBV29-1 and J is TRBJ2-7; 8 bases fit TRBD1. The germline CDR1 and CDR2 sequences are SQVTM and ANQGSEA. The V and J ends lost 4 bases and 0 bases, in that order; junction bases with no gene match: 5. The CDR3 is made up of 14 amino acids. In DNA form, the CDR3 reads TGCAGCGTTGTTAAGGGGACAGGCTCCTACGAGCAGTACTTC. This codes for CSVVKGTGSYEQYF.

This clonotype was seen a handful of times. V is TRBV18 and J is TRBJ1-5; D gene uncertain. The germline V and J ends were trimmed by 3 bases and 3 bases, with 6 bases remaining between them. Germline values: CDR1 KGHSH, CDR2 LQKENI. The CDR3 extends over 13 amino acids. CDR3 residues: CASSPRDNQPQHF. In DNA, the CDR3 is TGTGCCAGCTCACCGAGGGACAATCAGCCCCAGCATTTT.

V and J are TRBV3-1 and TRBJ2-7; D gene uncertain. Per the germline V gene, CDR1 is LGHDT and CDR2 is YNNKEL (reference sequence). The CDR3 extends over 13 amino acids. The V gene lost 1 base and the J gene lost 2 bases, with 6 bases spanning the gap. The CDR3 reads CASSQVNTYEQYF. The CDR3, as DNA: TGTGCCAGCAGCCAAGTCAACACCTACGAGCAGTACTTC.

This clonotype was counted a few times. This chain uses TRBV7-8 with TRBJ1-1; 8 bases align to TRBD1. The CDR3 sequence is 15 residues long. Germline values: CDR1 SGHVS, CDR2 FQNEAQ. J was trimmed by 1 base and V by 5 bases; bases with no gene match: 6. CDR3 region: CASSPRQGWNTEAFF. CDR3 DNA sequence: TGTGCCAGCAGCCCTCGACAGGGGTGGAACACTGAAGCTTTCTTT.

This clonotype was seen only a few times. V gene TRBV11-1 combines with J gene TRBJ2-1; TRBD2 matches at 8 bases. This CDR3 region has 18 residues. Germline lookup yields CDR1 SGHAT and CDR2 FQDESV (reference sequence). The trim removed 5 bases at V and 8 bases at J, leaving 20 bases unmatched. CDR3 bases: TGTGCCAGCAGCCCATTAAACCCGGGACTAGGCCCTCTGGATGAGCAGTTCTTC. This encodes CASSPLNPGLGPLDEQFF.

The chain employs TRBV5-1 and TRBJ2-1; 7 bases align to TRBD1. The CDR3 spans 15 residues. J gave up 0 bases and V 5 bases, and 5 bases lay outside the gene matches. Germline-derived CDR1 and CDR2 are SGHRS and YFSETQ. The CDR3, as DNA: TGCGCCAGCAGGAGGACAGGCAACTCCTACAATGAGCAGTTCTTC. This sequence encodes CASRRTGNSYNEQFF. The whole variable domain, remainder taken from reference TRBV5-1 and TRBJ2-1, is KAGVTQTPRYLIKTRGQQVTLSCSPISGHRSVSWYQQTPGQGLQFLFEYFSETQRNKGNFPGRFSGRQFSNSRSEMNVSTLELGDSALYLCASRRTGNSYNEQFFGPGTRLTVL.

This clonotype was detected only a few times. The CDR3 sequence: CASSPGQAAYEQYF. CDR3 coding DNA: TGTGCCAGCAGCCCGGGACAGGCAGCTTACGAGCAGTACTTC. J is TRBJ2-7 and V is TRBV7-8, with 8 bases identical to TRBD1. V trimming: 5 bases; J trimming: 4 bases; junction bases outside the gene matches: 7. The CDR3 loop spans 14 amino acids. Germline assignment: CDR1 SGHVS and CDR2 FQNEAQ. The whole variable domain, filled in from reference TRBV7-8 and TRBJ2-7, reads GAGVSQSPRYKVAKRGQDVALRCDPISGHVSLFWYQQALGQGPEFLTYFQNEAQLDKSGLPSDRFFAERPEGSVSTLKIQRTQQEDSAVYLCASSPGQAAYEQYFGPGTRLTVT.